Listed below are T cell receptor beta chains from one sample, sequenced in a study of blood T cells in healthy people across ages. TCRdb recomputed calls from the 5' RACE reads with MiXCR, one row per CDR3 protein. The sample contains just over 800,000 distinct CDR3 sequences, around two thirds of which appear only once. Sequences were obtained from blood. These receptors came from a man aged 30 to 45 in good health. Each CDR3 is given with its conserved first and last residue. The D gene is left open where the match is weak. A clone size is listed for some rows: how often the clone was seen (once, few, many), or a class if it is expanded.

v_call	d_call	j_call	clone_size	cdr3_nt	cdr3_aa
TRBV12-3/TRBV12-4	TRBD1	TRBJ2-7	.	TGTGCCAGCAGCCACGCCGGGACAGGGCCATCCTACGAGCAGTACTTC	CASSHAGTGPSYEQYF
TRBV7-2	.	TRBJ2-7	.	TGTGCCAGCAGCCCGCTCGTATTGCCTCGAAATGCCTACGAGCAGTACTTC	CASSPLVLPRNAYEQYF
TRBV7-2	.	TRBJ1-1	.	TGTGCCAGCAGCTTTCAATTCCTTCTCACTGAAGCTTTCTTT	CASSFQFLLTEAFF
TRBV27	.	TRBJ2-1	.	TGTGCCAGCAGTCCACAGGGAAACAATGAGCAGTTCTTC	CASSPQGNNEQFF
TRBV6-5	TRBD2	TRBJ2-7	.	TGTGCCAGCAGTTTCCGGACTAGCGGGGGCATTATGTCCTACGAGCAGTACTTC	CASSFRTSGGIMSYEQYF
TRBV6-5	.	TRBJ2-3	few	TGTGCCAGCAGTTACTCGCCAGCGGGTAGGCCATACATTAGCACAGATACGCAGTATTTT	CASSYSPAGRPYISTDTQYF
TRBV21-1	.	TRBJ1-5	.	TGTACCAGCAGCCGTTCCGGGGCACGGGACAATCAGCCCCAGCATTTT	CTSSRSGARDNQPQHF
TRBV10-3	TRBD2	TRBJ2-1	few	TGTGCCATCAGTGTTAGCGGGGGGGCATACAATGAGCAGTTCTTC	CAISVSGGAYNEQFF
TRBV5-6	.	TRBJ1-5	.	TGTGCCAGCAGCGGATGGACAGACGGCAATCAGCCCCAGCATTTT	CASSGWTDGNQPQHF
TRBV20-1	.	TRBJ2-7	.	TGCAGTGCAGAAAAGACTACGGGAATTGGATCCTACGAGCAGTACTTC	CSAEKTTGIGSYEQYF
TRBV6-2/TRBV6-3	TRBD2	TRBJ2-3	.	TGTGCCAGCAACCCACTAGCGGGGTCCCATGTGGGCACAGATACGCAGTATTTT	CASNPLAGSHVGTDTQYF
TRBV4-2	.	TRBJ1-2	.	TGTGCCAGCAGCCAAGAGCGAGGTTCTAACTATGGCTACACCTTC	CASSQERGSNYGYTF
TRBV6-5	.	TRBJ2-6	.	TGTGCCAGCAGTCCCGGACTTACTGAGGGGGCCAACGTCCTGACTTTC	CASSPGLTEGANVLTF
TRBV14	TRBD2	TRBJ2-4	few	TGTGCCAGCAGCCTGAACCCGGGACTAGCGGGAGGCAACCTGTACTTC	CASSLNPGLAGGNLYF
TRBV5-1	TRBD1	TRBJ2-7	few	TGCGCCAGCAGCTTGGAGGGACAGGGCCTTAAGGCCCAGTACTTC	CASSLEGQGLKAQYF
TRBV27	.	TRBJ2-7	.	TGTGCCAGCAGTTTATCGACAGGGACTCTCTCCTACGAGCAGTACTTC	CASSLSTGTLSYEQYF
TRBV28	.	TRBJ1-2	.	TGTGCCAGCAGTTTATGGCAGTATGGCTACACCTTC	CASSLWQYGYTF
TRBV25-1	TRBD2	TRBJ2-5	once	TGTGCCAGCAGTCCTGATGCCCGGGACTACAGTGAGCAGTACTTC	CASSPDARDYSEQYF
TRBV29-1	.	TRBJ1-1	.	TGCAGCGTTGCCCCTCAGGGGACTGAAGCTTTCTTT	CSVAPQGTEAFF
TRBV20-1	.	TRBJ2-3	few	TGCAGTGCTAAACCAGGGGAATCGGGAGATACGCAGTATTTT	CSAKPGESGDTQYF
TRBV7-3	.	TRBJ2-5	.	TGTGCCAGCGCTCGGGGGTCACAAGAGACCCAGTACTTC	CASARGSQETQYF
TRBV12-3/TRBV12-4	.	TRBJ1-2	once	TGTGCCAGCAGGCGGGGGCGTTACTATGGCTACACCTTC	CASRRGRYYGYTF
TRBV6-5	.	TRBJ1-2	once	TGTGCCAGCAGTCAGCTACTTAACTATGGCTACACCTTC	CASSQLLNYGYTF
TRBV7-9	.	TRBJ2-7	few	TGTGCCAGCAGCTTGTACGGGGACTACGAGCAGTACTTC	CASSLYGDYEQYF
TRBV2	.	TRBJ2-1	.	TGTGCCAGCAGTGAGGGTAGAGCTTCCTACAATGAGCAGTTCTTC	CASSEGRASYNEQFF
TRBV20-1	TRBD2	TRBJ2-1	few	TGCAGTGCCAGAAGCGGGGGACCCTACAATGAGCAGTTCTTC	CSARSGGPYNEQFF
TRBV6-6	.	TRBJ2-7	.	TGTGCCACGACCGGGGATTCATACGAGCAGTACTTC	CATTGDSYEQYF
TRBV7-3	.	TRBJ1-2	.	TGTGCCAGCAGCTTAGGGTACAACTATGGCTACACCTTC	CASSLGYNYGYTF
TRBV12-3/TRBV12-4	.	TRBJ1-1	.	TGTGCCAGCAGTTTAGTTGATAATGAAGGGGCTTTCTTT	CASSLVDNEGAFF
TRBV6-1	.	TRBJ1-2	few	TGTGCCAGCACTGGGCAGGGGAGAAGTAACTATGGCTACACCTTC	CASTGQGRSNYGYTF
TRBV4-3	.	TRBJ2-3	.	TGCGCCAGCAGCCAAGATTCCACTGGGACCACAGATACGCAGTATTTT	CASSQDSTGTTDTQYF
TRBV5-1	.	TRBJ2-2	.	TGCGCCAGCAGCTTGAGGATTAGCGGGGAGCTGTTTTTT	CASSLRISGELFF
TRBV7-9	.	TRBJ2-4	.	TGTGCCAGCAGCTCCCACGTCCGAAAGGGGGCCAAAAACATTCAGTACTTC	CASSSHVRKGAKNIQYF
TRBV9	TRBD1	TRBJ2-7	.	TGTGCCAGCAGCGTAGATGAGGTCCCGGGACAGGACCTTTCTTCCTACGAGCAGTACTTC	CASSVDEVPGQDLSSYEQYF
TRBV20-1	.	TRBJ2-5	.	TGCAGTGCTCCCCGTCCGGCAGGGGCGGGAGAGACCCAGTACTTC	CSAPRPAGAGETQYF
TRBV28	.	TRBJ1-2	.	TGTGCCAGCAGTTGTATGGCAGGCTATGGCTACACCTTC	CASSCMAGYGYTF
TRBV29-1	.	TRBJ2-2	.	TGCAGCGCCGCAGGGGGGGAGTACGGGGAGCTGTTTTTT	CSAAGGEYGELFF
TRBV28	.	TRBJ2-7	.	TGTGCCAGCAGTTCGGTACGATCCTCCTACGAGCAGTACTTC	CASSSVRSSYEQYF
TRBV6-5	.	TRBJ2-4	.	TGTGCCAGCAGTTACTCCCAGGGGGGGGCCAAAAACATTCAGTACTTC	CASSYSQGGAKNIQYF
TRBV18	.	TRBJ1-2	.	TGTGCCAGCTCACCACCGGACTCTGGCTACACCTTC	CASSPPDSGYTF
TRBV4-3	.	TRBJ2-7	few	TGCGCCAGCAGCCAAGATCTGAGTTTCTCCTACGAGCAGTACTTC	CASSQDLSFSYEQYF
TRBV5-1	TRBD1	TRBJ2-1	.	TGCGCCAGCAGCGTAGGACAGGGGATGGATGAGCAGTTCTTC	CASSVGQGMDEQFF
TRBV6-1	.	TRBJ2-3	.	TGTGCCAGCAGTGAAGGGACAGTTCCAGATACGCAGTATTTT	CASSEGTVPDTQYF
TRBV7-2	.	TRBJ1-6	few	TGTGCCAGCAGCTTACTCGGAGCAGGGGTGAATTCACCCCTCCACTTT	CASSLLGAGVNSPLHF
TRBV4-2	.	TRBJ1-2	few	TGTGCCAGCAGCCAAGAAGTACAGGGCGGGTGGGGCTACACCTTC	CASSQEVQGGWGYTF